These T cell receptor beta chains were read from a single sample in a study of T cells after posttransplantation cyclophosphamide. The method was immunoSEQ multiplex PCR; TCRdb's version includes in-frame clones alone and lacks a portion of them. The sample includes approximately 6,800 clones, around 94% seen only once; the top ten take around 4%. Sample: CD8+ T cells sorted from blood, taken after allogeneic stem cell transplant with posttransplant cyclophosphamide. The receptors derive from a male patient aged 60 to 75 who received an allogeneic stem cell transplant from a related donor and was CMV-positive. Some T cells may have originated in the graft donor. Each CDR3 is given with its conserved first and last residue. D genes are given only for firm matches. The listing skips clone size in some rows; elsewhere it reads once, few, many or a size class.

clone_size	v_call	j_call	d_call	cdr3_aa	cdr3_nt
.	TRBV7-8	TRBJ2-7	TRBD2	CASREPGLAGGSYEQYF	TGTGCCAGCAGAGAACCGGGACTAGCGGGGGGGTCCTACGAGCAGTACTTC
.	TRBV19	TRBJ1-1	.	CASSSGGTTEAFF	TGTGCCAGTAGTTCCGGGGGGACCACTGAAGCTTTCTTT
.	TRBV13	TRBJ2-1	TRBD1	CASSLQADRGSDEQFF	TGTGCCAGCAGCTTACAAGCGGACAGGGGGTCAGATGAGCAGTTCTTC
once	TRBV9	TRBJ2-7	.	CASSGGGALGSYEQYF	TGTGCCAGTAGCGGAGGGGGGGCGCTCGGGTCCTACGAGCAGTACTTC
.	TRBV6-1	TRBJ2-7	TRBD1	CASSGPDRLVGKQYF	TGTGCCAGCAGTGGGCCGGACAGGTTAGTCGGCAAGCAGTACTTC
.	TRBV27	TRBJ2-5	.	CASSPKLAETQYF	TGTGCCAGCAGTCCCAAGCTTGCGGAGACCCAGTACTTC
.	TRBV6-5	TRBJ2-1	TRBD2	CASSYSPRGGNEQFF	TGTGCCAGCAGTTACTCGCCCCGGGGGGGTAATGAGCAGTTCTTC
once	TRBV5-4	TRBJ2-5	.	CASSLTGLVQETQYF	TGTGCCAGCAGCTTGACAGGGTTGGTTCAAGAGACCCAGTACTTC
.	TRBV7-9	TRBJ2-1	TRBD1	CASIDRADNEQFF	TGTGCCAGCATAGACAGGGCTGACAATGAGCAGTTCTTC
once	TRBV27	TRBJ1-6	.	CASSFRGVPPLHF	TGTGCCAGCAGTTTCAGGGGTGTTCCACCCCTCCACTTT
.	TRBV4-3	TRBJ2-1	TRBD2	CASSQDPAGAGEQFF	TGCGCCAGCAGCCAAGATCCAGCGGGGGCAGGGGAGCAGTTCTTC
.	TRBV7-9	TRBJ2-7	.	CASSSGRELVSYF	TGTGCCAGCAGCTCCGGGCGGGAACTTGTCTCTTACTTC
.	TRBV4-3	TRBJ1-1	TRBD1	CASSEGQSLRTEAFF	TGCGCCAGCAGCGAGGGACAGTCCTTGCGGACTGAAGCTTTCTTT
.	TRBV6-1	TRBJ2-3	TRBD1	CASRDIGGSADTQYF	TGTGCCAGCAGGGACATAGGGGGCAGTGCAGATACGCAGTATTTT
few	TRBV2	TRBJ2-2	.	CASSEGVGVGELFF	TGTGCCAGCAGTGAAGGAGTAGGGGTCGGGGAGCTGTTTTTT
.	TRBV2	TRBJ1-1	.	CASSAGGLTEAFF	TGTGCCAGCAGTGCCGGAGGTCTGACTGAAGCTTTCTTT
.	TRBV27	TRBJ2-7	TRBD1	CASTTTGNHYEQYF	TGTGCCAGCACCACGACAGGGAACCACTACGAGCAGTACTTC
.	TRBV5-4	TRBJ2-7	.	CASSTLATGEQYF	TGTGCCAGCAGCACTCTAGCGACGGGGGAGCAGTACTTC
few	TRBV2	TRBJ1-6	TRBD1	CASATGVATLHF	TGTGCCAGTGCAACAGGGGTTGCCACCCTCCACTTT
.	TRBV4-3	TRBJ1-3	TRBD1	CASSQTQGTLGNTIYF	TGCGCCAGCAGCCAGACACAGGGGACGTTGGGAAACACCATATATTTT